These 31 T cell receptor beta chains originate from one sample sequenced in a study of long-term antiretroviral therapy in people with HIV (dated by TCRdb to 2021 to 2024). The immunoSEQ hsTCRB v3.0 assay was used at survey level resolution to sequence the TRB variable region. TCRdb retrieved this table from immuneACCESS and kept in-frame rearrangements only. Not all clones are present; in checked studies, unresolved V genes account for under half, and no reason is known for the remainder. In this sample the table shows about 25,000 clones, around 82% of which occur a single time. About 5.2% of the sample lies in the top ten. The sample was unsorted PBMCs, taken 0.5 years after starting antiretroviral therapy. These receptors originate from a woman between 40 and 55 years old with HIV.

V and J are TRBV13 and TRBJ1-1; 7 nucleotides line up with TRBD1. CDR1 is PRHDT, CDR2 FYEKMQ, per germline (reference sequence). There are 15 residues in the CDR3. After removal of 7 bases from V and 0 bases from J, the junction contained 8 bases not matched to a gene. The CDR3 protein is CASIRQGFMNTEAFF. The CDR3 region has the DNA TGTGCCAGCATACGACAGGGCTTCATGAACACTGAAGCTTTCTTT.

The rearrangement uses TRBV2 and TRBJ2-3; 11 bases are shared with TRBD2. CDR1 is SNHLY and CDR2 is FYNNEI in the germline V gene. This CDR3 is built from 15 residues. V shed 4 bases and J 5 bases; nucleotides not matched to a gene: 5. CDR3 protein: CASSGGTSGVDTQYF. The CDR3 coding sequence is TGTGCCAGCAGTGGAGGGACTAGCGGAGTAGATACGCAGTATTTT.

The chain combines TRBV11-2 with TRBJ2-7; 8 bases align to TRBD1. After removal of 1 base from V and 3 bases from J, the junction contained 8 bases not matched to a gene. Germline assignment: CDR1 SGHAT and CDR2 FQNNGV. This CDR3 has 16 residues. CDR3 sequence reads: CASSLVRTGRFYEQYF. As DNA, the CDR3 is TGTGCCAGCAGCTTAGTCCGGACAGGGCGCTTCTACGAGCAGTACTTC.

The V call is TRBV6-1, the J call TRBJ1-1; no definite D call. Trimming stripped 6 bases from V and 1 base from J, with 9 bases between. The germline gives CDR1 MNHNS, CDR2 SASEGT. The CDR3 has 13 residues. CDR3: CASREVRNTEAFF. CDR3 nucleotide sequence: TGTGCCAGCAGGGAGGTGAGGAACACTGAAGCTTTCTTT.

The chain couples TRBV9 to TRBJ2-5, with D possibly matching TRBD1 (6 bases). The CDR3 runs to 14 residues. V shed 4 bases and J shed 5 bases, with 15 bases lying between them. Germline V lookup: CDR1 SGDLS, CDR2 YYNGEE. Here the CDR3 reads CASSLQGLDETQYF. In DNA form, the CDR3 reads TGTGCCAGCAGCCTACAGGGATTGGATGAGACCCAGTACTTC.

The rearrangement joins TRBV4-1 to TRBJ1-4; D not resolved. CDR3 length: 15 amino acids. Germline V gives CDR1 MGHRA, CDR2 YSYEKL. V gave up 2 bases and J gave up 5 bases, with 12 bases separating them. The CDR3 bases are TGCGCCAGCAGCCAAAAGGACGGAAAGAATGAAAAACTGTTTTTT. As protein: CASSQKDGKNEKLFF.

The CDR3 loop reads CASSRSTGSYEKLFF. The CDR3 nucleotides are TGTGCCAGCAGTCGGTCGACAGGGTCTTATGAAAAACTGTTTTTT. The chain is built from TRBV28 and TRBJ1-4; TRBD1 matches at 7 bases. CDR3 length equals 15 residues. The J segment lost 6 bases and the V segment lost 5 bases, leaving 9 bases of the junction unmatched. Germline CDR1 is MDHEN and CDR2 is SYDVKM.

The V and J genes are TRBV29-1 and TRBJ1-1; D unresolved. Trimming stripped 4 bases from V and 2 bases from J, with 8 bases between. The V gene's germline CDR1 is SQVTM and CDR2 ANQGSEA. There are 12 residues in the CDR3. This CDR3 is CSVGRANTEAFF. CDR3 coding DNA: TGCAGCGTTGGAAGGGCTAACACTGAAGCTTTCTTT.

The chain uses TRBV11-2 and TRBJ2-1, with 11 bases matching TRBD2. The V gene's germline CDR1 is SGHAT and CDR2 FQNNGV. The CDR3 has 16 residues. V dropped 3 bases and J dropped 4; count of bases not matched to a gene: 5. CDR3 DNA sequence: TGTGCCAGCAGCTTCACTAGCGGGGGCCTTTACAATGAGCAGTTCTTC. As protein: CASSFTSGGLYNEQFF. Together with reference TRBV11-2 and TRBJ2-1, the CDR3 gives the full variable domain: EAGVAQSPRYKIIEKRQSVAFWCNPISGHATLYWYQQILGQGPKLLIQFQNNGVVDDSQLPKDRFSAERLKGVDSTLKIQPAKLEDSAVYLCASSFTSGGLYNEQFFGPGTRLTVL.

The rearrangement uses TRBV5-4 and TRBJ2-5, with D perhaps matching TRBD1 (7 bases). V lost 1 base to trimming and J lost 5 bases, with 15 bases between them. Germline V lookup: CDR1 SGHNT, CDR2 YYREEE (reference sequence). The CDR3 runs to 15 residues. Here the CDR3 DNA reads TGTGCCAGCAGCTTGTCAGGGGGGCTGGCGGAGACCCAGTACTTC. Translating it yields CASSLSGGLAETQYF.

This clone was detected once. The gene calls are TRBV9 and TRBJ2-3; D call uncertain. V lost 4 bases to trimming and J lost 0 bases, with 12 bases between them. The CDR3 extends over 15 amino acids. Germline V lookup: CDR1 SGDLS, CDR2 YYNGEE. CDR3 DNA: TGTGCCAGCAGCCCAGCCGGGTCCAGCACAGATACGCAGTATTTT. It yields the protein CASSPAGSSTDTQYF.

Only a few counts were recorded for this clone. The gene calls are TRBV9 and TRBJ1-2; D may be TRBD1 (6 bases). The ends were cut back, 4 bases at V and 4 bases at J, with 26 bases in the middle. There are 18 residues in the CDR3. Germline CDR1 is SGDLS and CDR2 is YYNGEE. The CDR3: CASSPGVSTTPGFYGYTF. CDR3 bases: TGTGCCAGCAGCCCAGGGGTGTCTACTACTCCTGGCTTCTATGGCTACACCTTC.

This clone has only a few counts. The chain recombines TRBV5-1 with TRBJ1-3; the D is unclear. The CDR3 runs to 16 residues. V lost 0 bases, J lost 0 bases, and 10 bases lay in between. Germline loops: CDR1 SGHRS, CDR2 YFSETQ. CDR3 loop: CASSLVPGSSGNTIYF. CDR3 coding DNA: TGCGCCAGCAGCTTGGTCCCGGGATCCTCTGGAAACACCATATATTTT.

The V call is TRBV30, the J call TRBJ2-1; D not certain. The CDR3 consists of 11 residues. The germline gives CDR1 GTSNPN, CDR2 SVGIG (reference sequence). The V gene lost 0 bases and the J gene lost 7 bases, with 4 bases spanning the gap. The CDR3 here is CAWSVKNEQFF. As DNA, the CDR3 is TGTGCCTGGAGTGTAAAGAATGAGCAGTTCTTC.

CDR3 amino acids: CSNSKRETQYF. In DNA form, the CDR3 reads TGCTCGAACAGTAAGAGAGAGACCCAGTACTTC. This chain connects TRBV20-1 to TRBJ2-5; D remains ambiguous. CDR1 is DFQATT, CDR2 SNEGSKA, per germline (reference sequence). This CDR3 spans 11 amino acids.

The rearrangement links TRBV14 to TRBJ2-4; no firm D call. CDR1 and CDR2 from the germline V gene are SGHDN and FVKESK. CDR3 length equals 16 residues. V shed 2 bases and J shed 0 bases, with 11 bases lying between them. CDR3 in DNA: TGTGCCAGCAGCCAAATGACGGGTCTAGCCAAAAACATTCAGTACTTC. This sequence encodes CASSQMTGLAKNIQYF.

This chain links TRBV6-1 with TRBJ1-2; D is unclear. V dropped 5 bases and J dropped 0 bases, with 1 base sitting between them. The CDR3 length is 11 residues. The germline CDR1 and CDR2 sequences are MNHNS and SASEGT. The CDR3 DNA is TGTGCCAGCAGTTCTAACTATGGCTACACCTTC. It specifies CASSSNYGYTF.

The chain has TRBV7-8 and TRBJ2-7; perhaps TRBD1 as D (6 bases). The CDR3 consists of 13 residues. Germline CDR1 and CDR2: SGHVS and FQNEAQ. Deletions cut 4 bases from V and 2 bases from J, with 9 bases between. The CDR3 nucleotides are TGTGCCAGCAGCTGGGACACACCCTACGAGCAGTACTTC. Translating gives CASSWDTPYEQYF.

This clone was counted a few times. The chain has TRBV15 and TRBJ2-7; a possible D gene is TRBD2 (5 bases). V was pared by 0 bases and J by 4 bases, with 10 bases between. This CDR3 region has 14 residues. Germline assignment: CDR1 LNHNV and CDR2 YYDKDF (reference sequence). As DNA, the CDR3 is TGTGCCACCAGCAGAGATCTCCGAGGGTACGAGCAGTACTTC. Translation: CATSRDLRGYEQYF.

This chain connects TRBV13 to TRBJ1-4, with 7 bases that match TRBD1. The CDR3 contains 17 residues. Germline V gene sequence: CDR1 PRHDT, CDR2 FYEKMQ (reference sequence). The ends lost 4 bases at V and 6 bases at J; junction bases unmatched: 14. Here the CDR3 DNA reads TGTGCCAGCAGCTATGCCCAGGGGGGGCGAGGCGATGAAAAACTGTTTTTT. Its protein product is CASSYAQGGRGDEKLFF.

The count of this clone is one. The rearrangement uses TRBV2 and TRBJ2-3, with D uncertain. V lost 7 bases and J 0 bases, leaving 11 bases between the germline ends. Germline V CDR1 and CDR2: SNHLY, FYNNEI. This CDR3 has 14 residues. The CDR3 nucleotides are TGTGCCAGCATGCTCACGGGTAGCACAGATACGCAGTATTTT. It is translated as CASMLTGSTDTQYF.

This clone was seen just once. This chain joins TRBV9 and TRBJ2-2; D is perhaps TRBD1 (5 bases). Per the germline V gene, CDR1 is SGDLS and CDR2 is YYNGEE. V was shortened by 0 bases and J by 4 bases, with 13 bases between the two germline ends. The CDR3 runs to 16 residues. The CDR3 loop is CASSVEVRAGTGELFF. The CDR3 DNA sequence: TGTGCCAGCAGCGTAGAAGTCAGGGCTGGCACCGGGGAGCTGTTTTTT. Using reference TRBV9 and TRBJ2-2 for the parts outside the CDR3, the full variable domain is DSGVTQTPKHLITATGQRVTLRCSPRSGDLSVYWYQQSLDQGLQFLIQYYNGEERAKGNILERFSAQQFPDLHSELNLSSLELGDSALYFCASSVEVRAGTGELFFGEGSRLTVL.

The chain carries TRBV5-1 and TRBJ2-3, with 10 bases lining up with TRBD2. The CDR3 has 16 residues. Germline lookup yields CDR1 SGHRS and CDR2 YFSETQ. The J segment lost 2 bases and the V segment lost 0 bases, leaving 3 bases of the junction unmatched. CDR3 DNA sequence: TGCGCCAGCAGCTTGGGAGCGGGGGGGTACACAGATACGCAGTATTTT. Its protein product is CASSLGAGGYTDTQYF.

The genes are TRBV5-4 and TRBJ2-3; 8 nucleotides align to TRBD1. The J segment lost 3 bases and the V segment lost 3 bases, leaving 9 bases of the junction unmatched. Germline values: CDR1 SGHNT, CDR2 YYREEE (reference sequence). This CDR3 has 16 amino acids. The CDR3 DNA sequence: TGTGCCAGCAGCTCCGCTGGCGGACAGGGAACAGATACGCAGTATTTT. Protein sequence: CASSSAGGQGTDTQYF.

The chain combines TRBV11-2 with TRBJ1-1; possibly TRBD1 for D (5 bases). The CDR3 covers 15 residues. Germline V gene lookup returns CDR1 SGHAT and CDR2 FQNNGV. Trimming shortened V by 5 bases and J by 2 bases, and 15 bases separated the two germline ends. CDR3 sequence reads: CASSPREGVNTEAFF. Written as DNA, the CDR3 is TGTGCCAGCAGCCCCCGGGAAGGGGTCAACACTGAAGCTTTCTTT.

The chain links TRBV28 to TRBJ1-5; D is undetermined. Germline V CDR1 and CDR2: MDHEN, SYDVKM. This CDR3 has 13 amino acids. V was cut by 3 bases and J by 2 bases, with 5 bases left in between. This CDR3 reads CASSFQRNQPQHF. The DNA of the CDR3 is TGTGCCAGCAGTTTTCAGCGCAATCAGCCCCAGCATTTT. Drawing the rest from reference TRBV28 and TRBJ1-5, the complete variable domain is DVKVTQSSRYLVKRTGEKVFLECVQDMDHENMFWYRQDPGLGLRLIYFSYDVKMKEKGDIPEGYSVSREKKERFSLILESASTNQTSMYLCASSFQRNQPQHFGDGTRLSIL.

The chain carries TRBV7-2 and TRBJ1-1, with 7 bases fitting TRBD1. CDR1 is SGHTA and CDR2 is FQGNSA in the germline V gene. Unmatched junction bases numbered 7, after V lost 4 bases and J lost 5 bases. CDR3 length: 14 residues. CDR3 residues: CASSSETGLTEAFF. CDR3 sequence (DNA): TGTGCCAGCAGCTCCGAGACAGGGTTGACTGAAGCTTTCTTT.

This chain joins TRBV19 and TRBJ2-3, with TRBD2 matching 16 bases. Germline V lookup: CDR1 LNHDA, CDR2 SQIVND (reference sequence). The CDR3 has 16 residues. J gave up 5 bases and V 4 bases, and 3 bases lay outside the gene matches. This CDR3 reads CASSKGLAGGLDTQYF. The CDR3 nucleotides are TGTGCCAGTAGTAAGGGACTAGCGGGGGGGCTAGATACGCAGTATTTT.

The chain links TRBV7-2 to TRBJ1-5; D remains unclear. With 6 bases removed from V and 5 bases from J, the gap between germline ends came to 8 bases. The CDR3 runs to 12 residues. Germline CDR1 is SGHTA and CDR2 is FQGNSA. The CDR3 DNA sequence: TGTGCCAGCAGTTCCGGTGATCAGCCCCAGCATTTT. This translates into CASSSGDQPQHF.

The chain recombines TRBV6-6 with TRBJ1-2; D is unresolved. The germline gives CDR1 MNHNY, CDR2 SVGAGI (reference sequence). The V gene lost 6 bases and the J gene lost 1 base, with 9 bases spanning the gap. This CDR3 contains 13 residues. The CDR3 region has the DNA TGTGCCAGCAGCATGGGGTTTAACTATGGCTACACCTTC. Its translation: CASSMGFNYGYTF.

The rearrangement links TRBV29-1 to TRBJ1-2; 9 bases map to TRBD1. Germline CDR1 reads SQVTM; CDR2 reads ANQGSEA. This CDR3 comprises 15 residues. V lost 6 bases to trimming and J lost 4 bases; unmatched junction nucleotides: 12. The CDR3 sequence is CSVGGTGTNPYGYTF. The DNA for the CDR3 is TGCAGCGTCGGGGGGACAGGGACCAACCCCTATGGCTACACCTTC.